This TCR beta chain was profiled in a study of blood T cell repertoires in COVID-19. As for the study in general: COVID-19 samples, acute and convalescent, were from the United States, Italy and Spain. From T cells, B-cell-depleted T cells, or PBMCs came the material, which was cDNA or gDNA.

Losses at the gene ends were 0 bases for V and 7 bases for J; bases not matched to a gene: 4. The CDR3 sequence is 16 residues long. Per germline, CDR1 LGHNA and CDR2 YNFKEQ. Method: immunoSEQ multiplex PCR; TCRdb's copy keeps in-frame clones and lacks some. The table lists a few hundred thousand clones, approximately 86% of them singletons. Cohorts were based on clinical histories the participants reported. Symptom resolution, clearance, or two negative PCRs marked donors in Cohort 3 as recovered. The receptor's source is a woman aged 18-35 years who had recovered from COVID-19. This chain uses TRBV4-2 with TRBJ2-1, with 12 bases fitting TRBD2. The specimen sequenced was PBMCs or T cells enriched from blood (not recorded which). The CDR3 protein is CASSQELAGGPNEQFF. DNA for the CDR3: TGTGCCAGCAGCCAAGAGCTAGCGGGAGGGCCAAATGAGCAGTTCTTC.